The clone carrying this T cell receptor beta chain was seen once. These data belong to a study of blood T cell repertoires in COVID-19. About the research overall: T cells, B-cell-depleted T cells, or PBMCs supplied cDNA or gDNA.

The V and J ends lost 3 bases and 2 bases, in that order; junction bases with no gene match: 18. Germline V CDR1 and CDR2: DFQATT, SNEGSKA (reference sequence). This CDR3 is built from 18 residues. Using immunoSEQ multiplex PCR, the repertoire was profiled, and TCRdb retains in-frame clones only, with some absent. The table lists some 80,000 clones, roughly nine tenths of them singletons. The sequence came from a human donor in a cohort sampled during active COVID-19. Sequenced sample: peripheral blood. The genes are TRBV20-1 and TRBJ2-7; 8 bases align to TRBD2. The CDR3 region is CSASGPAGEKDPPYEQYF. The CDR3 DNA reads TGCAGTGCTAGTGGCCCAGCGGGAGAAAAGGACCCCCCCTACGAGCAGTACTTC.